This TCR beta chain comes out of a study of T cell responses to AZD1222 COVID-19 vaccine. With 1 base removed from V and 0 bases from J, the gap between germline ends came to 19 bases. The CDR3 extends over 19 amino acids. Germline CDR1 is MGHRA and CDR2 is YSYEKL. TCRdb keeps only in-frame clones here, not all; method: immunoSEQ multiplex PCR. This sample yields some 99,000 clones, of which over 75% are seen a single time; around 4.4% belongs to the top ten. This clonotype originated in an adult who received the AZD1222 COVID-19 vaccine. Sequencing was performed on peripheral blood, taken 28 days after the second AZD1222 dose. The chain couples TRBV4-1 to TRBJ1-3, with D possibly matching TRBD1 (5 bases). CDR3 residues: CASSQGGYSGRSSGNTIYF. CDR3 coding DNA: TGCGCCAGCAGCCAAGGGGGCTATTCCGGACGGAGCTCTGGAAACACCATATATTTT.